The subject of this entry is one TCR beta chain. These data originate in a study of T cell changes during pregnancy in multiple sclerosis. Measured with immunoSEQ multiplex PCR; TCRdb has only the in-frame clones, and not every one. Among around 56,000 clones listed, 75% to 90% were seen once. This clonotype was obtained from a female donor with multiple sclerosis, enrolled in a pregnancy study. Material: CD4+ T cells from peripheral blood mononuclear cells, obtained in the third trimester of pregnancy.

The chain's CDR3 is CAGNPGLAGGPSSYNEQFF. The DNA of the CDR3 is TGTGCCGGTAATCCGGGACTAGCGGGAGGGCCTAGCTCCTACAATGAGCAGTTCTTC. The chain couples TRBV30 to TRBJ2-1, with TRBD2 matching 16 bases. Trimming cost V 8 bases and J 0 bases; bases outside gene matches: 13. The CDR3 is 19 amino acids. Germline CDR1 reads GTSNPN; CDR2 reads SVGIG (reference sequence). Filled out from reference TRBV30 and TRBJ2-1, the complete variable domain reads SQTIHQWPATLVQPVGSPLSLECTVEGTSNPNLYWYRQAAGRGLQLLFYSVGIGQISSEVPQNLSASRPQDRQFILSSKKLLLSDSGFYLCAGNPGLAGGPSSYNEQFFGPGTRLTVL.